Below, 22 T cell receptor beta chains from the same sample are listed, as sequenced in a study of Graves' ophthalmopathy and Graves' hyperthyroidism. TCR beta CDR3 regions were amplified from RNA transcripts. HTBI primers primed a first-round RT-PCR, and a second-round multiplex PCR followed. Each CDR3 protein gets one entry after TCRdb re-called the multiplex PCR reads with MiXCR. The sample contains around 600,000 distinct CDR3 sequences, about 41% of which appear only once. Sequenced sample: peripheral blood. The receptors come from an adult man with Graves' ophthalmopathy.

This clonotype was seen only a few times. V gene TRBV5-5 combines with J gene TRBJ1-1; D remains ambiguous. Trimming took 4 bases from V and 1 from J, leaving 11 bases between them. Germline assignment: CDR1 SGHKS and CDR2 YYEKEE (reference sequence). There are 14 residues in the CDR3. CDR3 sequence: CASSRRFTNTEAFF. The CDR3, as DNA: TGTGCCAGCAGCCGGAGATTTACGAACACTGAAGCTTTCTTT.

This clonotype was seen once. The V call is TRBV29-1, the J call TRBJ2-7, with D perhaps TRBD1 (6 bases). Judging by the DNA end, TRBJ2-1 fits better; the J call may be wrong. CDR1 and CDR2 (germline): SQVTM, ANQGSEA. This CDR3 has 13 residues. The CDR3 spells CSAGDKSYNEQFF. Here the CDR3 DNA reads TGCAGCGCAGGGGACAAATCCTACAATGAGCAGTTCTTC.

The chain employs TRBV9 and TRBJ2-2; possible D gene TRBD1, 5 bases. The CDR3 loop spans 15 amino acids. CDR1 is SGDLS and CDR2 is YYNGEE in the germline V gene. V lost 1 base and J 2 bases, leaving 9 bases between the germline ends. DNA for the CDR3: TGTGCCAGCAGCGTAAGCAGGGCTAACACCGGGGAGCTGTTTTTT. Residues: CASSVSRANTGELFF.

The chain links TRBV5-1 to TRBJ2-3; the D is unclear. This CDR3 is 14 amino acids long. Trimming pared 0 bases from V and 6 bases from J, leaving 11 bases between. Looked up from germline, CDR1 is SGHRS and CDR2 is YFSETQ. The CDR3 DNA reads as TGCGCCAGCAGCTTGGCCGAGCAAATCGATACGCAGTATTTT. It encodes CASSLAEQIDTQYF.

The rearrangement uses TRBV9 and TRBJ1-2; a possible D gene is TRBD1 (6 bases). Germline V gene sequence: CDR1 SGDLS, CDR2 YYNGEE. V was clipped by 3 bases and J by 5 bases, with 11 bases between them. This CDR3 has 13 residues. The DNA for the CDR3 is TGTGCCAGCAGCGGCGGGACAAGATATGGCTACACCTTC. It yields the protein CASSGGTRYGYTF.

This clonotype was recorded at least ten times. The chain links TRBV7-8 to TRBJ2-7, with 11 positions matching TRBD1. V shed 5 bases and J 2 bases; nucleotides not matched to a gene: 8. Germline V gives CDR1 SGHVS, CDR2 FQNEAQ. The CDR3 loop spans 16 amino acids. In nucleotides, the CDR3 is TGTGCCAGCAGCACCGGACAGGGGGCGCTCCCCTACGAGCAGTACTTC. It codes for CASSTGQGALPYEQYF.

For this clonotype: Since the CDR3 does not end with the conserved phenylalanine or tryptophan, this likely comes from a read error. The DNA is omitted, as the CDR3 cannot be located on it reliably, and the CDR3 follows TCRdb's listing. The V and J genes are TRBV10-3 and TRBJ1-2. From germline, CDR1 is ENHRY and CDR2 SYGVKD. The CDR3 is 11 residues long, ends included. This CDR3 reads CAISAAGGYNT.

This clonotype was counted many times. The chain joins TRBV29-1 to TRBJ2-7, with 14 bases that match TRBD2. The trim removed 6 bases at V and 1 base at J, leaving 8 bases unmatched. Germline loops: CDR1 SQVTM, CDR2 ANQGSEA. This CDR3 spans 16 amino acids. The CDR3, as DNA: TGCAGCGTCGTCGGGACTAGCGGGAGTTCGTCCTACGAGCAGTACTTC. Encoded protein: CSVVGTSGSSSYEQYF.

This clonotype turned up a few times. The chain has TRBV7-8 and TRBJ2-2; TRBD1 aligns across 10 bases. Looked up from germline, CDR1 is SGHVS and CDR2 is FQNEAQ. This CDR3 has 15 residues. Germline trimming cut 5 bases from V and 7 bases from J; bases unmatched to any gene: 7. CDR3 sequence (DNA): TGTGCCAGCAGCCACCGGGACAGGGGCGGCGGGGAGCTGTTTTTT. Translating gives CASSHRDRGGGELFF.

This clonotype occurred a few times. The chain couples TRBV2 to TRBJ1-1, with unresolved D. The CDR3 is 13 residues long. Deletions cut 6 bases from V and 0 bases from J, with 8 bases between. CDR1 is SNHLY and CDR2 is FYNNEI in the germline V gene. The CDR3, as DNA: TGTGCCAGCAGCCCCACTATGAACACTGAAGCTTTCTTT. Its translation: CASSPTMNTEAFF.

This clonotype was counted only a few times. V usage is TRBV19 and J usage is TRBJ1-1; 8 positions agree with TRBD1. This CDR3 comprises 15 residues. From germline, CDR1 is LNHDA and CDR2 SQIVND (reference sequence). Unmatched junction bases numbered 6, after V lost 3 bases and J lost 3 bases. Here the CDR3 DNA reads TGTGCCAGTAGTATTCGACAGGGGAGTCACACTGAAGCTTTCTTT. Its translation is CASSIRQGSHTEAFF.

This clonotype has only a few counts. CDR3 loop: CASSQAAGTSAETQYF. CDR3 sequence (DNA): TGCGCCAGCAGCCAAGCGGCTGGAACTAGCGCAGAGACCCAGTACTTC. This chain links TRBV4-3 with TRBJ2-5, with TRBD2 identical over 7 bases. The CDR3 loop spans 16 amino acids. With 1 base clipped from V and 4 bases from J, the junction kept 9 bases outside the gene matches. Germline V gene sequence: CDR1 LGHNA, CDR2 YSLEER.

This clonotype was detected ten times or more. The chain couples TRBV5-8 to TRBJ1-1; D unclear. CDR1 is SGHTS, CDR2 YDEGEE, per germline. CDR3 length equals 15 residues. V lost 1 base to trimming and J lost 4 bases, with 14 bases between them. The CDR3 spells CASSLPTGEATEAFF. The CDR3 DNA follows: TGTGCCAGCAGCTTGCCGACCGGGGAGGCCACTGAAGCTTTCTTT.

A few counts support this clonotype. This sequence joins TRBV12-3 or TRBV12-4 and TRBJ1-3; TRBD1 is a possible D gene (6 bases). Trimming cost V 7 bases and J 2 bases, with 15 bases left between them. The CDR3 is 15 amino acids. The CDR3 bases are TGTGCCAGCACCCTTCTAGGGGGGCCTGGAAACACCATATATTTT. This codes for CASTLLGGPGNTIYF.

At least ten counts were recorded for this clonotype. The DNA for the CDR3 is TGTGCCAGCGCGGACAGGGACCCACAGCCCCAGCATTTT. Translating it yields CASADRDPQPQHF. The genes are TRBV19 and TRBJ1-5; 8 positions match TRBD1. The CDR3 spans 13 residues. Unmatched junction bases numbered 8, after V lost 9 bases and J lost 7 bases. Germline values: CDR1 LNHDA, CDR2 SQIVND (reference sequence).

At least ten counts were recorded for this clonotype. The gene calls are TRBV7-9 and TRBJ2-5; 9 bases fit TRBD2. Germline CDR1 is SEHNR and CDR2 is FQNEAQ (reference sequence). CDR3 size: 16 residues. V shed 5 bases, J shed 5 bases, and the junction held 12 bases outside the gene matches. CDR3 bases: TGTGCCAGCAGCGCGGGTCTAGCGGGGTCGGGGGAGACCCAGTACTTC. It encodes CASSAGLAGSGETQYF. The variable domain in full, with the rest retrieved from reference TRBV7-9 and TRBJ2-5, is DTGVSQNPRHKITKRGQNVTFRCDPISEHNRLYWYRQTLGQGPEFLTYFQNEAQLEKSRLLSDRFSAERPKGSFSTLEIQRTEQGDSAMYLCASSAGLAGSGETQYFGPGTRLLVL.

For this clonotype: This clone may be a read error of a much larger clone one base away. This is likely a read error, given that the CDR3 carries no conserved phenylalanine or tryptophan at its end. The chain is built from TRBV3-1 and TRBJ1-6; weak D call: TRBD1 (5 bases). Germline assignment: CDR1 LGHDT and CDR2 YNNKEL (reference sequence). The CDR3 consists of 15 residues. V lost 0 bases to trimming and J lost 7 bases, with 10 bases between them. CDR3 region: CASSQDRVRNSPLHL. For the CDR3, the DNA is TGTGCCAGCAGCCAAGACAGGGTGAGGAATTCACCCCTCCACCTT.

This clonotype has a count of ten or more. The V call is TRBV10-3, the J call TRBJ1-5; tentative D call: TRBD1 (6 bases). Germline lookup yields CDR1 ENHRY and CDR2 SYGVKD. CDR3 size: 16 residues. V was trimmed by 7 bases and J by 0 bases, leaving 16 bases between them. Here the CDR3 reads CAIKDSKDDSNQPQHF. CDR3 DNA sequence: TGTGCCATCAAGGACAGCAAAGACGATAGCAATCAGCCCCAGCATTTT.

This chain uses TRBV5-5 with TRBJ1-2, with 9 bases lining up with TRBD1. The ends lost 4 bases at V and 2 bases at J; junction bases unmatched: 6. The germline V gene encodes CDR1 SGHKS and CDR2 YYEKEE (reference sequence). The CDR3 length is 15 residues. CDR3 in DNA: TGTGCCAGCAGCGTGGCCGGGACAGGGAACTATGGCTACACCTTC. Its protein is CASSVAGTGNYGYTF.

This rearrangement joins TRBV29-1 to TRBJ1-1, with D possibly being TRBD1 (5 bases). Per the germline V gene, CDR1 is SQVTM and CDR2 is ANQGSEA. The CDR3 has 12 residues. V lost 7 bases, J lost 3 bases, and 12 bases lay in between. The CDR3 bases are TGCAGCGCCCTCCGGGGCGACACTGAAGCTTTCTTT. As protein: CSALRGDTEAFF.

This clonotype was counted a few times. Written as DNA, the CDR3 is TGTGCCAGCAGCTCAACTAGCGGGAGGACTGAGCAGTTCTTC. As protein: CASSSTSGRTEQFF. The chain recombines TRBV7-8 with TRBJ2-1; 12 bases map to TRBD2. Germline CDR1 is SGHVS and CDR2 is FQNEAQ. After removal of 4 bases from V and 9 bases from J, the junction contained 4 bases not matched to a gene. This CDR3 has 14 residues.

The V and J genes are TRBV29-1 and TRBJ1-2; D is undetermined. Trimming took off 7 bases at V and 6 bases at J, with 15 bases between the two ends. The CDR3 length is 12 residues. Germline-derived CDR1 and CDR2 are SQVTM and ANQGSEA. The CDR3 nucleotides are TGCAGCGCCCAGGAGGACGGAGATGGCTACACCTTC. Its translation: CSAQEDGDGYTF.